These 2 T cell receptor beta chains share one sample of origin, sequenced in a study of T cells in Graves' hyperthyroidism and ophthalmopathy. TCR beta CDR3 sequences were amplified from RNA transcripts. The TCR CDR3 was amplified in a first-round RT-PCR using the HTBI primer set. TCRdb fed the multiplex PCR reads into MiXCR, producing one record per CDR3 protein. Of about 600,000 distinct CDR3 sequences detected, roughly 16% appear once; the ten largest clones hold 3% to 4%. Sequenced: blood. These receptors all stem from a woman aged 35 to 49 with Graves' ophthalmopathy.

J is TRBJ1-3 and V is TRBV4-1; 8 nucleotides align to TRBD1. Losses at the gene ends were 0 bases for V and 0 bases for J; bases not matched to a gene: 7. In germline, CDR1 is MGHRA, CDR2 YSYEKL. The CDR3 loop spans 18 amino acids. The CDR3, as DNA: TGCGCCAGCAGCCAAGATGGCCGGACAGGGTCCTCTGGAAACACCATATATTTT. As protein: CASSQDGRTGSSGNTIYF.

Concerning this clonotype itself: Possible read error: a much larger clone is one base away. The V gene is TRBV3-1, the J gene TRBJ1-1; 10 positions match TRBD1. The CDR3 is made up of 14 amino acids. From germline, CDR1 is LGHDT and CDR2 YNNKEL (reference sequence). This CDR3 is CAGSQRDRGAEAFF. Here the CDR3 DNA reads TGTGCCGGCAGCCAGCGGGACAGGGGCGCTGAAGCTTTCTTT.